This T cell receptor beta chain was captured in a study of Graves' ophthalmopathy and Graves' hyperthyroidism. Worth noting for this clonotype: The junction does not match germline at one end; this may be a read error.

Other autoimmune diseases, uncontrolled infections, pregnancy or lactation ruled patients out of participation. The authors used Ficoll-Paque density gradient centrifugation to separate PBMCs. The input was approximately 10 ml of fresh peripheral blood. CDR3 length: 13 residues. Germline lookup yields CDR1 SQVTM and CDR2 ANQGSEA. Researchers took RNA transcripts and amplified TCR beta CDR3 regions from them. Amplification began with first-round RT-PCR using HTBI primers, then second-round multiplex PCR was performed. TCRdb called the multiplex PCR reads again in MiXCR, with one record for every CDR3 protein. The sample includes 650,000 to 900,000 distinct CDR3 sequences, roughly two fifths seen only once; the top ten take 44%.

This receptor was taken from an adult man with Graves' ophthalmopathy. This sequence joins TRBV29-1 and TRBJ2-3; D ambiguous. The sample was peripheral blood. DNA of the CDR3: TGCAGCGCTGAAGATTCAGGTCGGGATACGCAGTATTTT. This translates into CSAEDSGRDTQYF.